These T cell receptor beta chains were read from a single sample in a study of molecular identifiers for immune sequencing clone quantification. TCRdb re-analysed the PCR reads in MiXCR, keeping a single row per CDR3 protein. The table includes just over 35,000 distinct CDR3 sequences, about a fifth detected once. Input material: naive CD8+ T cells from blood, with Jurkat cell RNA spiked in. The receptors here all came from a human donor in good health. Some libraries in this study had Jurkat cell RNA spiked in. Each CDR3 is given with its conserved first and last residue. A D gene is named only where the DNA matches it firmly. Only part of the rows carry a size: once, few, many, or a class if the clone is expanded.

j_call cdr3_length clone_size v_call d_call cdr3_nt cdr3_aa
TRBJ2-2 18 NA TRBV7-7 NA TGTGCCAGCAGCTTAGGGTCCTTGGTGGGAATTGGCACCGGGGAGCTGTTTTTT CASSLGSLVGIGTGELFF
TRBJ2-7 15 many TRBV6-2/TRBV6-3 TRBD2 TGTGCCAGCAGTTACTCGATGGCGGGAGAGGGCGAGCAGTACTTC CASSYSMAGEGEQYF
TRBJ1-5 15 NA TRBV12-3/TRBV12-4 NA TGTGCCAGCAGTTTTGGTCAGGGCCACAATCAGCCCCAGCGTTTT CASSFGQGHNQPQRF
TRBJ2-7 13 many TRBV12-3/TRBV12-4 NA TGTGCCAGCAGTTTAAGCGCAGACTACGAGCAGTACTTC CASSLSADYEQYF
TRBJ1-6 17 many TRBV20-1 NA TGCAGTGCTAGAGATCTGGACGCACCCTATGATAATTCACCCCTCCACTTT CSARDLDAPYDNSPLHF
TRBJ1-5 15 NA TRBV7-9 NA TGTGCCAGCAGCTATGGGACCGTTAGCAATCAGCCCCAGCATTTT CASSYGTVSNQPQHF
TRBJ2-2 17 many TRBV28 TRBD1 TGTGCCAGCAGTTTATCGGGACAGGGGGCTATCACCGGGGAGCTGTTTTTT CASSLSGQGAITGELFF
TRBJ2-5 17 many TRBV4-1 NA TGCGCCAGCAGCCATAACCCATCCGACATTGTCCAAGAGACCCAGTACTTC CASSHNPSDIVQETQYF
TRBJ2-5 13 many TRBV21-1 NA TGTGCCAGCAGCAAACGGCCGGAAGAGACCCAGTACTTC CASSKRPEETQYF
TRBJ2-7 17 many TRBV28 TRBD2 TGTGCCAGCAGTTTTTCGACTAGCGGGACGATGGTCTACGAGCAGTACTTC CASSFSTSGTMVYEQYF
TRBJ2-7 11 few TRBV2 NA TGTGCCAGCAGTGAGTCGCTCGAGCAGTACTTC CASSESLEQYF
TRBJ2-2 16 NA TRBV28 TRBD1 TGTGCCAGCAGTTTACCCGGACAGGGTTGGCCCGGGGAGCTGTTTTTT CASSLPGQGWPGELFF
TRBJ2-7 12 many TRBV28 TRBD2 TGTGCCACTACTAGCGGGCACTACGAGCAGTACTTC CATTSGHYEQYF
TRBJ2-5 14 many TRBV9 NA TGTGCCAGCAGCGTAGGAGGCCCGTTAAAGACCCAGTACTTC CASSVGGPLKTQYF
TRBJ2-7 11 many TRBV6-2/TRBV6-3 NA TGTGCCACCGTTGGATTGGGCGAGCAGTACTTC CATVGLGEQYF
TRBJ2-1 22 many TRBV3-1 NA TGTGCCAGCAGCCCGCTCGGGGGAGCGGTCCTCCCTGGGAGAGGGGCCTACAATGAGCAGTTCTTC CASSPLGGAVLPGRGAYNEQFF
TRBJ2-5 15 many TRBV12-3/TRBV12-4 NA TGTGCCAGCAGCACCTACATGGGGTACCAAGAGACCCAGTACTTC CASSTYMGYQETQYF
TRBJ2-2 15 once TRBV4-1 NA TGCGCCAGCAGCCAAGGCCCTCTGGACACCGGGGAGCTGTTTTTT CASSQGPLDTGELFF
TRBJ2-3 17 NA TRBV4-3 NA TGCGCCAGCAGCCAAGGGGTTAGACTTATGAGCACAGATACGCAGTATTTT CASSQGVRLMSTDTQYF
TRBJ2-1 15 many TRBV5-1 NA TGCGCCAGCAGTCCCGGGACAAGCTCCTACAATGAGCAGTTCTTC CASSPGTSSYNEQFF
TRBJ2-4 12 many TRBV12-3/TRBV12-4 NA TGTGCCAGCGGGGTTACCAAAAACATTCAGTACTTC CASGVTKNIQYF
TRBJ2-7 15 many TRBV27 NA TGTGCCAGCACCCGGCGGCGGGCAGCGGGCTACGAGCAGTACTTC CASTRRRAAGYEQYF
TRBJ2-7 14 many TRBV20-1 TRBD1 TGCAGTGCTTCGGACAGGGACCTTACCTACGAGCAGTACTTC CSASDRDLTYEQYF
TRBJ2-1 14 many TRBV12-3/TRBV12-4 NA TGTGCCAGCAGTTCCATTAGCGGTCTGGTAGAGCAGTTCTTC CASSSISGLVEQFF
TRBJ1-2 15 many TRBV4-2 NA TGTGCCAGCAGCCAAGAGGGGCTCGGAGAATATGGCTACACCTTC CASSQEGLGEYGYTF
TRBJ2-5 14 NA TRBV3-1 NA TGTGCCAGCAGCCAAGATTTGGCGGAAGAGACCCAGTACTTC CASSQDLAEETQYF
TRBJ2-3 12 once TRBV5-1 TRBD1 TGCGCCAGCAGCCCATCACAGGGGATTGCGTATTTT CASSPSQGIAYF
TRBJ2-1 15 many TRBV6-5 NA TGTGCCAGCAGTTACGATAGCGGAACCTACAATGAGCAGTTCTTC CASSYDSGTYNEQFF
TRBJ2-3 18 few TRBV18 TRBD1 TGTGCCAGCTCGCCGGGCGACAGGGGGCCATTATACACAGATACGCAGTATTTT CASSPGDRGPLYTDTQYF
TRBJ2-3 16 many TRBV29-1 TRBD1 TGCAGCGTTGAAGTGACGGACAGGAGAGACACAGATACGCAGTATTTT CSVEVTDRRDTDTQYF
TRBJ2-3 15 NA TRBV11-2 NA TGTGCCAGCAGCCAGGGTGTGTGGGGCACAGATACGCAGTATTTT CASSQGVWGTDTQYF
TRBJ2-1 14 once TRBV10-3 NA TGTGCCATCAATTACAGGCAAGGGGAGGATGAGCAGTTCTTC CAINYRQGEDEQFF
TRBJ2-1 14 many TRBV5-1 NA TGCGCCAGCAGCTTGGTTCGGGGGGCCAATGAGCAGTTCTTC CASSLVRGANEQFF
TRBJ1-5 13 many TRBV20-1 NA TGCAGTGTAGGGGATGCTAGCAATCAGCCCCAGCATTTT CSVGDASNQPQHF
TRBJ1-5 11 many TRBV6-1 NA TGTGCCAGCAACCAGAACCAGCCCCAGCATTTT CASNQNQPQHF
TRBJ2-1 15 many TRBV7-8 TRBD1 TGTGCCAGCAGCCTGACAGGGGGGTTGTACAATGAGCAGTTCTTC CASSLTGGLYNEQFF
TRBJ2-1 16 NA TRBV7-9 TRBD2 TGTGCCAGCAGCTTAGTCGCTAGCGGGACCTACAATGAGCAGTTCTTC CASSLVASGTYNEQFF
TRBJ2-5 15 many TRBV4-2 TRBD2 TGTGCCAGCAGCCAAGAACAAAGCGGGGAAGAGACCCAGTACTTC CASSQEQSGEETQYF
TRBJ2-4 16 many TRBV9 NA TGTGCCAGCAGCGTAGATTGGGTACTAGCCAAAAACATTCAGTACTTC CASSVDWVLAKNIQYF
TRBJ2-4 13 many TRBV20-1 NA TGCAGTGCTAGAGGGTCAGCCAAAAACATTCAGTACTTC CSARGSAKNIQYF
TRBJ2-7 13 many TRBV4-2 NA TGTGCCAGCAGCCCTGGGGCAGATTACGAGCAGTACTTC CASSPGADYEQYF
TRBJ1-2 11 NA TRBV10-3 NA TGTGCTATCAGTGCGAGAACTGGCTACACCTTC CAISARTGYTF
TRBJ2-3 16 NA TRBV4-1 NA TGCGCCAGCAGCCAGGGGGCAGGTGTATCCACAGATACGCAGTATTTT CASSQGAGVSTDTQYF
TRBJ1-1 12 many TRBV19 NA TGCGCCAGCAGACCAGGGAACACTGAAGCTTTCTTT CASRPGNTEAFF
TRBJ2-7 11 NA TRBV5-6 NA TGTACCAGCAGCACCTTCTACGAGCAGTACTTC CTSSTFYEQYF
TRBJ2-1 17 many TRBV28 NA TGTGCCAGCAGGGACGGGGTAAAGGGTACTCCGGGGAATGAGCAGTTCTTC CASRDGVKGTPGNEQFF
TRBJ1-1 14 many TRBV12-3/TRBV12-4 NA TGTGCCAGCAGAGTCCCGGGACAAAACACTGAAGCTTTCTTT CASRVPGQNTEAFF
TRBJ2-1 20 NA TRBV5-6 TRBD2 TGTGCCAGCAGCCAAATCGGACTAGCGGGACCCGGAGGCAATTACAATGAGCAGTTCTTC CASSQIGLAGPGGNYNEQFF
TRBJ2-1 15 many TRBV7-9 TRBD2 TGTGCCAGCAGCGTAGCGGGAGCGCACTACAATGAGCAGTTCTTC CASSVAGAHYNEQFF
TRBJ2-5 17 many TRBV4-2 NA TGTGCCAGCAGCCAAGAAAAGATCGCGGGGAACCAAGAGACCCAGTACTTC CASSQEKIAGNQETQYF
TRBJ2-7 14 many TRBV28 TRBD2 TGTGCCAGCAGTTTCTCCCAGGGAGGGTACGAGCAGTACTTC CASSFSQGGYEQYF
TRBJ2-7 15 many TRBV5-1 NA TGCGCCAGCAGCTTGGATCCGGGGGTTTGGTACGAGCAGTACTTC CASSLDPGVWYEQYF
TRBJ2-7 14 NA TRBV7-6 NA TGTGCCAGCAGCTTCTCAGGGACGGGCTACGAGCAGTACTTC CASSFSGTGYEQYF
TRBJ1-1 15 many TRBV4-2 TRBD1 TGTGCCAGCAGCCAACTACAGGGGGAGTACACTGAAGCTTTCTTT CASSQLQGEYTEAFF
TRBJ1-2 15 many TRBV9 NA TGTGCCAGCAGCGAAAATAGTGGGACACAGTATGGCTACACCTTC CASSENSGTQYGYTF
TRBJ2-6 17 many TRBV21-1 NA TGTACCAGCAGCACGCCGGAGCTATGTTCTGGGGCCAACGTCCTGACTTTC CTSSTPELCSGANVLTF
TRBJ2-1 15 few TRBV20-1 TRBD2 TGCAGTGCTAGAGATTCACTAGCGCCCTACAATGAGCAGTTCTTC CSARDSLAPYNEQFF